This T cell receptor (beta chain) was identified during a study of blood T cell repertoires in COVID-19. Background on the study: Whether acute or convalescent, the COVID-19 samples came from the United States, Italy and Spain.

The data were produced by immunoSEQ multiplex PCR, yet TCRdb's version contains in-frame clones alone and is incomplete. The sample lists about 70,000 clones; approximately 86% were seen once. This clone was observed a few times. CDR1 and CDR2 from the germline V gene are MNHNY and SVGAGI (reference sequence). J was trimmed by 6 bases and V by 5 bases; bases with no gene match: 6. This CDR3 has 13 residues. The chain recombines TRBV6-6 with TRBJ1-1; 7 bases match TRBD1. The source material was peripheral blood. The source is a human donor in a cohort sampled during active COVID-19. The CDR3, as DNA: TGTGCCAGCAGTCTGAGACAGGGACCTGAAGCTTTCTTT. Its protein product is CASSLRQGPEAFF.